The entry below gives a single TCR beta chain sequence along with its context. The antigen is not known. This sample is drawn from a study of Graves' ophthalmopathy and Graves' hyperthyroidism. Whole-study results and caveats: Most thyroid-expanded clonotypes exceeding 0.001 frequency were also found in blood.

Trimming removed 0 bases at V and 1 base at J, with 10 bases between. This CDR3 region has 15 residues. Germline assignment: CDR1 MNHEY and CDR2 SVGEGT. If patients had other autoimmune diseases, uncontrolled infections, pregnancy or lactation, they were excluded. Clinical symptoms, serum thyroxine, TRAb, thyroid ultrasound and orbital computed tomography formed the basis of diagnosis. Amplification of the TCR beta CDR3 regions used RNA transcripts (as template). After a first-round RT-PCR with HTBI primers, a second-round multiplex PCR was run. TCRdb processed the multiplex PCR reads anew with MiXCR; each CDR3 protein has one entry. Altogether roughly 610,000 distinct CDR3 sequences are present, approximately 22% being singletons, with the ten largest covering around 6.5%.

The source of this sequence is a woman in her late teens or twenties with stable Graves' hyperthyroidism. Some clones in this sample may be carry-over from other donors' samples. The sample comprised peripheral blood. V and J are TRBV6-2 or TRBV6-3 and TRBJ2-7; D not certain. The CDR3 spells CASSYSPFRSYEQYF. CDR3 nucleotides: TGTGCCAGCAGTTACTCGCCCTTTCGGTCCTACGAGCAGTACTTC.